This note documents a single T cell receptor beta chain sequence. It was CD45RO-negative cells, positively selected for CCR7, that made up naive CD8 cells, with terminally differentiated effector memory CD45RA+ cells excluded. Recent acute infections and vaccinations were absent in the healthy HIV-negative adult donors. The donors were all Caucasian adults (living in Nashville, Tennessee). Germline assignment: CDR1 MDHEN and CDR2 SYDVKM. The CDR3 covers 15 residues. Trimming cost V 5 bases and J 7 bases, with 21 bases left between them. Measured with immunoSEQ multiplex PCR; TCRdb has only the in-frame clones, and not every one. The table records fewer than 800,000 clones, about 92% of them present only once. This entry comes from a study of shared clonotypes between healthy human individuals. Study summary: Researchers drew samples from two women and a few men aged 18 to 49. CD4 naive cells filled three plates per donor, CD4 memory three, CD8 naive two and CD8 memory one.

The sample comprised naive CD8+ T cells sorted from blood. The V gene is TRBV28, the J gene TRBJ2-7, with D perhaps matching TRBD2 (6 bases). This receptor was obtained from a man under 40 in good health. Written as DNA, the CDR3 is TGTGCCAGCAGTCCGCGGGGCCAGGGTTGGGGAGAGCAGTACTTC. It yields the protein CASSPRGQGWGEQYF.